This is a list of T cell receptor beta chains from one sample in a study of blood T cell repertoires in COVID-19. The data were produced by immunoSEQ multiplex PCR, yet TCRdb's version contains in-frame clones alone and is incomplete. Of 200,000 or so clones listed, around four fifths are singletons. The sample was peripheral blood. The receptors here all came from a woman of 80 years or more with COVID-19, enrolled during active disease. Each CDR3 is given with its conserved first and last residue. D genes are given only for firm matches. The size of a clone is reported for some rows only, either as once, few or many, or as a class for expanded clones.

>NA|TRBJ2-1|TRBD2|TRBV7-2
CASSLQYGAGEEQFF
TGTGCCAGCAGCTTACAATATGGAGCGGGGGAGGAGCAGTTCTTC
>NA|TRBJ2-2|TRBD2|TRBV4-1
CASRGLGGKVAGELFF
TGCGCCAGCAGGGGTTTGGGGGGGAAGGTTGCCGGGGAGCTGTTTTTT
>NA|TRBJ2-3|NA|TRBV19
CASSLRGLSTDTQYF
TGTGCCAGTAGTCTGCGGGGGCTTAGCACAGATACGCAGTATTTT
>NA|TRBJ1-1|NA|TRBV10-1
CASGKREGEAFF
TGCGCCAGTGGGAAAAGGGAGGGTGAAGCTTTCTTT
>NA|TRBJ2-4|NA|TRBV5-4
CASSLRDFENIQYF
TGTGCCAGCAGCCTCCGAGACTTTGAAAACATTCAGTACTTC
>NA|TRBJ1-3|NA|TRBV6-4
CASSPQGGNTIYF
TGTGCCAGCAGCCCCCAGGGAGGAAACACCATATATTTT
>NA|TRBJ2-1|NA|TRBV14
CASSQIAGTIRNEQFF
TGTGCCAGCAGCCAAATTGCGGGGACGATTAGGAATGAGCAGTTCTTC
>NA|TRBJ2-1|TRBD1|TRBV2
CASRILGGRDEQFF
TGTGCCAGCAGAATATTAGGGGGCCGGGATGAGCAGTTCTTC
>few|TRBJ2-1|TRBD2|TRBV19
CASARRGDNEQFF
TGTGCCAGCGCGCGACGGGGGGACAATGAGCAGTTCTTC
>NA|TRBJ1-3|NA|TRBV5-6
CASSLAGNSGNTIYF
TGTGCCAGCAGCTTGGCAGGGAACTCTGGAAACACCATATATTTT
>NA|TRBJ2-3|NA|TRBV27
CASSSSIADTQYF
TGTGCCAGCAGTTCCTCTATCGCAGATACGCAGTATTTT
>NA|TRBJ1-1|NA|TRBV5-4
CASSLYHQGNTEAFF
TGTGCCAGCAGCTTGTATCACCAGGGGAACACTGAAGCTTTCTTT
>NA|TRBJ1-2|NA|TRBV9
CASSVVGGGGSGYTF
TGTGCCAGCAGCGTAGTTGGCGGTGGGGGGTCTGGCTACACCTTC
>NA|TRBJ2-2|NA|TRBV7-3
CASSLLSITGELFF
TGTGCCAGCAGCTTATTGTCAATCACCGGGGAGCTGTTTTTT
>NA|TRBJ2-3|TRBD1|TRBV18
CASQQGALGDTQYF
TGTGCCAGCCAACAGGGGGCTCTTGGAGATACGCAGTATTTT
>NA|TRBJ1-5|TRBD1|TRBV6-5
CASSSSSGGPQHF
TGTGCCAGCAGTTCGTCCTCAGGGGGGCCCCAGCATTTT
>NA|TRBJ1-1|TRBD1|TRBV5-5
CASSLGTGLNTEAFF
TGTGCCAGCAGCCTAGGGACAGGGCTGAACACTGAAGCTTTCTTT
>NA|TRBJ2-7|NA|TRBV2
CASSEYGQGRGEQYF
TGTGCCAGCAGTGAATACGGCCAGGGGAGAGGCGAGCAGTACTTC
>NA|TRBJ1-6|TRBD1|TRBV7-8
CASSLGTGRNSPLHF
TGTGCCAGCAGCTTAGGGACAGGGAGAAATTCACCCCTCCACTTT
>NA|TRBJ2-1|NA|TRBV19
CASGSGVSLQFEQFF
TGTGCCAGTGGGTCCGGGGTTTCCCTACAATTTGAGCAGTTCTTC
>NA|TRBJ1-1|NA|TRBV5-1
CASSPWGQGSAEAFF
TGCGCCAGCAGCCCGTGGGGGCAGGGATCGGCTGAAGCTTTCTTT
>few|TRBJ2-5|TRBD2|TRBV6-1
CASSEWEGRLEETQYF
TGTGCCAGCAGTGAATGGGAGGGGCGCTTAGAAGAGACCCAGTACTTC
>NA|TRBJ2-3|TRBD2|TRBV11-3
CASSSVAGGTDTQYF
TGTGCCAGCAGTTCGGTGGCGGGGGGCACAGATACGCAGTATTTT
>few|TRBJ1-2|TRBD1|TRBV27
CASSRGGQTGADGYTF
TGTGCCAGCAGCCGAGGGGGCCAGACAGGGGCGGATGGCTACACCTTC
>once|TRBJ1-2|NA|TRBV30
CAWSVLPGISGYTF
TGTGCCTGGAGTGTATTGCCAGGCATCTCTGGCTACACCTTC